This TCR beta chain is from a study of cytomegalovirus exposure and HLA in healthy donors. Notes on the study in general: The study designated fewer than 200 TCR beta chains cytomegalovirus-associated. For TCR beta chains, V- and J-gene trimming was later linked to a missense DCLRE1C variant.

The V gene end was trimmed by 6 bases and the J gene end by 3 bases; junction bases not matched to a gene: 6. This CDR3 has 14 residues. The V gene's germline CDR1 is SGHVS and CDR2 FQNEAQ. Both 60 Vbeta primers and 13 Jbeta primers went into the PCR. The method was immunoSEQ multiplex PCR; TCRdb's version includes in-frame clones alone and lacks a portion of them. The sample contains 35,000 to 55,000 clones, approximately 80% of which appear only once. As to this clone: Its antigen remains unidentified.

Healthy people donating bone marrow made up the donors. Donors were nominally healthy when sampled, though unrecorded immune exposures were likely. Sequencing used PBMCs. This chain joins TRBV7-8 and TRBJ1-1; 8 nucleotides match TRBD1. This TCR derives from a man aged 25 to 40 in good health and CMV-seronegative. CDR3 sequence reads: CASRGQARYTEAFF. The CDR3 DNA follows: TGTGCCAGCAGGGGACAGGCCCGGTACACTGAAGCTTTCTTT.